This T cell receptor (beta chain) was identified during a study of cytomegalovirus exposure and HLA in healthy donors. Study-level points and caveats: Within an earlier analysis, most TCR beta V segments proved productive either about 87% or about 30% of the time.

The germline CDR1 and CDR2 sequences are SSHAT and FNYEAQ (reference sequence). The CDR3 sequence is 13 residues long. Trimming cost V 3 bases and J 2 bases, with 7 bases left between them. Regarding this clone: Its antigen is not known.

The study ran its PCR with 60 Vbeta and 13 Jbeta primers. Sequencing was performed with immunoSEQ multiplex PCR; in TCRdb, only in-frame clones are kept and a portion is missing. Its table lists around 150,000 clones. This TCR came from a woman aged 60-75 years in good health and CMV-seronegative. The sequencing sample was made of PBMCs. The rearrangement uses TRBV7-7 and TRBJ1-1; D unresolved. The CDR3: CASSFASNTEAFF. The CDR3 DNA reads as TGTGCCAGCAGCTTCGCGAGCAACACTGAAGCTTTCTTT.